The TCR beta chain under discussion was sequenced for a study of blood T cell repertoires in COVID-19. Study background: Acute and convalescent COVID-19 samples came from the United States, Italy and Spain. T cells, B-cell-depleted T cells, or PBMCs provided the cDNA or gDNA that served as material.

V was clipped by 0 bases and J by 1 base, with 12 bases between them. Germline V CDR1 and CDR2: LNHDA, SQIVND (reference sequence). The CDR3 has 16 residues. Seattle patients were enrolled during active infection and followed longitudinally. Original processing notes: Researchers report that nucleated cell counts were estimated from reference gene primer amplification. Sequencing was performed with immunoSEQ multiplex PCR; in TCRdb, only in-frame clones are kept and a portion is missing. D and trimming were read from the DNA, whereas the V and J calls and clone size are those reported in that table. The repertoire holds hundreds of thousands of clones, with 85% to 90% as singletons.

Sequencing was carried out using peripheral blood. The V and J genes are TRBV19 and TRBJ1-1, with D possibly matching TRBD1 (5 bases). The receptor's source is a woman aged 65 to 85 with COVID-19, enrolled during active disease. The chain's CDR3 is CASSIDLGRWNTEAFF. The CDR3 DNA reads as TGTGCCAGTAGTATAGATCTGGGGCGGTGGAACACTGAAGCTTTCTTT.